What follows are 21 T cell receptor beta chains derived from one specimen sequenced in a study of blood T cell repertoires in COVID-19. The protocol was immunoSEQ multiplex PCR, while the TCRdb copy is restricted to in-frame clones and leaves out a portion. Here the sample spans fewer than 450,000 clones, more than 75% being singletons. Sequencing was carried out using peripheral blood. The receptors were gathered from a woman aged 18-30 years who had recovered from COVID-19.

There are a few counts of this clone. A read error may produce the germline difference seen at one junction end. This sequence joins TRBV4-2 and TRBJ1-1; D gene unclear. Germline loops: CDR1 LGHNA, CDR2 YNFKEQ. This CDR3 has 12 residues. The CDR3 coding sequence is TGTGCCAGCAGCCAAGATCCTACTGGAGCTTTCTTT. It is translated as CASSQDPTGAFF.

The chain carries TRBV6-5 and TRBJ1-1; D is ambiguous. CDR1 is MNHEY and CDR2 is SVGAGI in the germline V gene. The CDR3 is made up of 11 amino acids. Trimming removed 2 bases at V and 11 bases at J, with 9 bases between. Written as DNA, the CDR3 is TGTGCCAGCAGTTACGGCCATTTGGCTTTCTTT. Protein: CASSYGHLAFF.

This sequence joins TRBV6-6 and TRBJ1-5, with 9 bases aligning to TRBD1. This CDR3 has 14 amino acids. Germline CDR1 reads MNHNY; CDR2 reads SVGAGI (reference sequence). Trimming took 6 bases from V and 4 from J; bases not matched to a gene: 4. The CDR3 loop reads CASSHDRGNQPQHF. CDR3 DNA: TGTGCCAGCAGCCACGACAGGGGGAATCAGCCCCAGCATTTT.

For the CDR3, the DNA is TGCGCCAGCAGCCAATTCAGACAACGAGCTAACTATGGCTACACCTTC. Its protein is CASSQFRQRANYGYTF. The genes are TRBV4-3 and TRBJ1-2; D remains ambiguous. V was cut by 2 bases and J by 0 bases, with 13 bases left in between. From germline, CDR1 is LGHNA and CDR2 YSLEER. CDR3 size: 16 residues.

This rearrangement joins TRBV5-1 to TRBJ1-3, with a weak D call TRBD1 (5 bases). The CDR3 extends over 18 amino acids. V dropped 0 bases and J dropped 2 bases, with 18 bases sitting between them. Germline V gives CDR1 SGHRS, CDR2 YFSETQ. The CDR3 loop is CASSLGSLGQGPGNTIYF. The CDR3 nucleotides read TGCGCCAGCAGCTTGGGTTCTTTGGGGCAGGGCCCTGGAAACACCATATATTTT.

The gene calls are TRBV7-9 and TRBJ1-2, with D maybe TRBD1 (6 bases). The CDR3 contains 16 residues. Germline CDR1 reads SEHNR; CDR2 reads FQNEAQ (reference sequence). With 0 bases removed from V and 8 bases from J, the gap between germline ends came to 19 bases. As DNA, the CDR3 is TGTGCCAGCAGCTTAGCCCAGGGGTCCCCCTCTGGGGGCTACACCTTC. It encodes CASSLAQGSPSGGYTF. Drawing the rest from reference TRBV7-9 and TRBJ1-2, the complete variable domain is DTGVSQNPRHKITKRGQNVTFRCDPISEHNRLYWYRQTLGQGPEFLTYFQNEAQLEKSRLLSDRFSAERPKGSFSTLEIQRTEQGDSAMYLCASSLAQGSPSGGYTFGSGTRLTVV.

The chain recombines TRBV7-6 with TRBJ2-3, with D perhaps matching TRBD1 (5 bases). V lost 3 bases to trimming and J lost 0 bases, with 10 bases between them. Germline CDR1 SGHVS, CDR2 FNYEAQ. This CDR3 has 15 amino acids. CDR3 sequence (DNA): TGTGCCAGCAGCTTGACAGTTTCTAGCACAGATACGCAGTATTTT. It translates to CASSLTVSSTDTQYF.

The chain joins TRBV2 to TRBJ1-2; D not resolved. Germline V gene lookup returns CDR1 SNHLY and CDR2 FYNNEI. The V and J ends lost 8 bases and 8 bases respectively, with 15 bases between them. This CDR3 spans 12 amino acids. CDR3 protein: CASYFSDGGYTF. The CDR3 DNA follows: TGTGCCAGCTATTTCAGTGATGGCGGCTACACCTTC. Full variable domain (outside the CDR3, taken from reference TRBV2 and TRBJ1-2): EPEVTQTPSHQVTQMGQEVILRCVPISNHLYFYWYRQILGQKVEFLVSFYNNEISEKSEIFDDQFSVERPDGSNFTLKIRSTKLEDSAMYFCASYFSDGGYTFGSGTRLTVV.

V is TRBV27 and J is TRBJ2-2; TRBD2 aligns across 12 bases. The germline CDR1 and CDR2 sequences are MNHEY and SMNVEV (reference sequence). This CDR3 is 21 amino acids long. The J segment lost 0 bases and the V segment lost 6 bases, leaving 17 bases of the junction unmatched. The CDR3 is CASSLTGLRLAGGPNTGELFF. CDR3 bases: TGTGCCAGCAGCCTTACAGGACTGCGTCTAGCGGGAGGGCCGAACACCGGGGAGCTGTTTTTT.

This clone occurred a few times. The chain has TRBV5-4 and TRBJ2-1; 9 positions agree with TRBD1. V lost 1 base to trimming and J lost 7 bases; unmatched junction nucleotides: 6. The CDR3 contains 15 residues. CDR1 is SGHNT, CDR2 YYREEE, per germline (reference sequence). This chain's CDR3 is CASSLTGQGKNEQFF. CDR3 DNA: TGTGCCAGCAGCTTGACGGGACAGGGTAAGAATGAGCAGTTCTTC.

V is TRBV18 and J is TRBJ2-1, with 7 positions matching TRBD2. The CDR3 totals 20 residues. V lost 6 bases to trimming and J lost 0 bases; unmatched junction nucleotides: 20. Germline V gene data show CDR1 as KGHSH and CDR2 as LQKENI. The CDR3 loop is CASSPTGLGVQKSSYNEQFF. In DNA form, the CDR3 reads TGTGCCAGCTCCCCTACAGGACTAGGGGTTCAAAAAAGCTCCTACAATGAGCAGTTCTTC.

The rearrangement uses TRBV19 and TRBJ1-5, with unresolved D. The CDR3 spans 17 residues. Germline V gene lookup returns CDR1 LNHDA and CDR2 SQIVND (reference sequence). Trimming left V 6 bases short and J 0 bases short, with 18 bases between. The CDR3 here is CASSPVRGAYSNQPQHF. The CDR3 nucleotides are TGTGCCAGTAGCCCCGTCCGGGGAGCGTATAGCAATCAGCCCCAGCATTTT.

This chain joins TRBV7-9 and TRBJ1-1; D uncertain. Germline loops: CDR1 SEHNR, CDR2 FQNEAQ (reference sequence). The CDR3 spans 11 residues. V was cut by 4 bases and J by 6 bases, with 6 bases left in between. The CDR3 here is CASSSLSEAFF. CDR3 coding DNA: TGTGCCAGCAGCTCTTTATCTGAAGCTTTCTTT. Full variable domain (rest looked up from reference TRBV7-9 and TRBJ1-1): DTGVSQNPRHKITKRGQNVTFRCDPISEHNRLYWYRQTLGQGPEFLTYFQNEAQLEKSRLLSDRFSAERPKGSFSTLEIQRTEQGDSAMYLCASSSLSEAFFGQGTRLTVV.

The chain couples TRBV19 to TRBJ1-1; D unclear. Germline CDR1 is LNHDA and CDR2 is SQIVND (reference sequence). The CDR3 covers 15 residues. V was trimmed by 3 bases and J by 4 bases, leaving 15 bases between them. The CDR3 nucleotides read TGTGCCAGTAGTATCCCCGGGAGCGTAAGCACTGAAGCTTTCTTT. It translates to CASSIPGSVSTEAFF.

This chain joins TRBV4-3 and TRBJ1-1; TRBD1 might be the D (5 bases). CDR3 size: 14 residues. Trimming took off 0 bases at V and 6 bases at J, with 11 bases between the two ends. Germline loops: CDR1 LGHNA, CDR2 YSLEER. The CDR3 here is CASSQDRGESEAFF. Here the CDR3 DNA reads TGCGCCAGCAGCCAAGATCGGGGGGAGTCTGAAGCTTTCTTT.

The rearrangement links TRBV12-3 or TRBV12-4 to TRBJ1-2; D ambiguous. Trimming pared 7 bases from V and 4 bases from J, leaving 10 bases between. The CDR3 sequence is 12 residues long. The CDR3 DNA is TGTGCCAGCACCCGGACTTTCTATGGCTACACCTTC. Translated, it gives CASTRTFYGYTF.

In this sample, this clone turned up once. The chain uses TRBV24-1 and TRBJ1-2, with D perhaps matching TRBD1 (6 bases). The length of the CDR3 is 14 residues. CDR1 is KGHDR, CDR2 SFDVKD, per germline. The germline V and J ends were trimmed by 4 bases and 8 bases, with 16 bases remaining between them. The CDR3: CATSEGGGARGYTF. The CDR3 coding sequence is TGTGCCACCAGTGAAGGTGGGGGGGCGAGGGGCTACACCTTC.

The chain links TRBV19 to TRBJ1-2, with D perhaps TRBD1 (5 bases). The CDR3 spans 14 residues. Trimming removed 8 bases at V and 4 bases at J, with 17 bases between. CDR1 and CDR2 (germline): LNHDA, SQIVND (reference sequence). In nucleotides, the CDR3 is TGTGCCAGTCAGCGCAGGGCAACCCTCTATGGCTACACCTTC. Residues: CASQRRATLYGYTF.

This clone occurred once. The V call is TRBV14, the J call TRBJ2-1, with TRBD2 matching over 11 bases. The junction had 8 bases not matched to a gene; V was cut back by 2 bases and J by 8 bases. Germline values: CDR1 SGHDN, CDR2 FVKESK. The CDR3 has 16 amino acids. The CDR3 bases are TGTGCCAGCAGCCAAATCACTAGCGGGAGTAGAGATGAGCAGTTCTTC. Translation gives CASSQITSGSRDEQFF.

The chain links TRBV10-3 to TRBJ2-7; D perhaps matches TRBD1 (6 bases). CDR3 length: 15 residues. Germline V lookup: CDR1 ENHRY, CDR2 SYGVKD. V was pared by 0 bases and J by 2 bases, with 11 bases between. CDR3 region: CAISESEDSPYEQYV. CDR3 coding DNA: TGTGCCATCAGTGAGTCTGAGGACAGTCCCTACGAGCAGTACGTC.

This chain links TRBV6-2 or TRBV6-3 with TRBJ2-1; D might be TRBD2 (7 bases). The CDR3 sequence is 17 residues long. CDR1 and CDR2 from the germline V gene are MNHEY and SVGEGT. V lost 4 bases, J lost 0 bases, and 16 bases lay in between. The CDR3 sequence: CASSSSGGGASYNEQFF. CDR3 DNA: TGTGCCAGCAGTTCTAGCGGAGGGGGTGCCTCCTACAATGAGCAGTTCTTC.